This TCR beta chain is drawn from a study of blood T cell repertoires in COVID-19. Whole-study context: Donors in the United States, Italy and Spain gave samples during acute or convalescent COVID-19. The cDNA or gDNA used as material had been derived from T cells, B-cell-depleted T cells, or PBMCs.

The sample holds many counts of this clone. Source study methods: For nucleated cells, counts were estimated from reference gene primer amplification. Sequenced by immunoSEQ multiplex PCR; TCRdb stores in-frame clones only, minus some. From that table come the V and J calls and clone size; the DNA was used to work out D and trimming. Of some 87,000 clones listed, approximately 75% are singletons. Sequenced sample: peripheral blood. The sequence derives from a human donor in a cohort sampled during active COVID-19.

The CDR3 here is CASSSGTGLREKLFF. CDR3 sequence (DNA): TGTGCCAGCAGTTCTGGAACAGGCCTTAGGGAAAAACTGTTTTTT. The chain employs TRBV28 and TRBJ1-4; D may be TRBD1 (5 bases). Trimming stripped 4 bases from V and 8 bases from J, with 17 bases between. The CDR3 length is 15 residues. Germline V gives CDR1 MDHEN, CDR2 SYDVKM.